The next 15 T cell receptor beta chains were all read from a single sample in a study of follicular helper T cells after annual influenza vaccination. Sequencing was performed with immunoSEQ multiplex PCR; in TCRdb, only in-frame clones are kept and a portion is missing. There are fewer than 9,000 clones in the sample; roughly four fifths occur only once, and roughly 0.98% lies in the top ten. As to time point: 2014-2015 season, pre-vaccination. The material sequenced was CXCR5+ CD38- circulating T follicular helper cells from blood, taken on the day of influenza vaccination. Documented subset: circulating Tfh, non-naive CD4+CXCR5+PD-1+ (ICOS+CD38+ or ICOS-CD38-). The receptors here all came from an adult who received the influenza vaccine.

The rearrangement links TRBV7-2 to TRBJ2-3; 8 bases are shared with TRBD2. After removal of 2 bases from V and 7 bases from J, the junction contained 8 bases not matched to a gene. Germline CDR1 and CDR2: SGHTA and FQGNSA. The CDR3 loop spans 15 amino acids. CDR3 residues: CASSLRRGEGNTQYF. The CDR3 bases are TGTGCCAGCAGCTTACGGCGGGGGGAAGGAAATACGCAGTATTTT.

This rearrangement joins TRBV7-9 to TRBJ2-5, with 9 bases fitting TRBD1. This CDR3 is 15 amino acids long. V lost 5 bases and J lost 5; bases outside the gene matches: 9. Germline-derived CDR1 and CDR2 are SEHNR and FQNEAQ (reference sequence). The CDR3 spells CASSPLGTGRETQYF. The CDR3 coding sequence is TGTGCCAGCAGCCCATTAGGGACAGGGCGGGAGACCCAGTACTTC.

The rearrangement joins TRBV6-1 to TRBJ1-6; tentatively, D is TRBD1 (5 bases). Deletions cut 7 bases from V and 5 bases from J, with 9 bases between. CDR1 is MNHNS, CDR2 SASEGT, per germline. This CDR3 has 13 residues. CDR3 nucleotide sequence: TGTGCCAGCACCAGGGTTAATAATTCACCCCTCCACTTT. Its translation: CASTRVNNSPLHF.

The CDR3 here is CASSFATSGVETQYF. As DNA, the CDR3 is TGTGCCAGCAGCTTTGCGACTAGCGGGGTGGAGACCCAGTACTTC. The rearrangement links TRBV5-6 to TRBJ2-5; the match to TRBD2 covers 11 bases. The length of the CDR3 is 15 residues. The germline V gene encodes CDR1 SGHDT and CDR2 YYEEEE. Trimming removed 2 bases from V and 5 bases from J; junction bases left unmatched: 5.

The V and J genes are TRBV11-2 and TRBJ1-6; 10 bases fit TRBD1. This CDR3 is 14 amino acids long. The trim removed 3 bases at V and 13 bases at J, leaving 6 bases unmatched. Germline CDR1 and CDR2: SGHAT and FQNNGV. The CDR3 DNA sequence: TGTGCCAGCAGCTTCGGACAGGGGGTGGGTCCCCTCCACTTT. It specifies CASSFGQGVGPLHF.

The chain carries TRBV6-6 and TRBJ1-2; D unclear. The CDR3 length is 15 residues. V lost 0 bases to trimming and J lost 2 bases, with 10 bases between them. Germline CDR1 MNHNY, CDR2 SVGAGI (reference sequence). The CDR3 is CASSYSSPENYGYTF. CDR3 in DNA: TGTGCCAGCAGTTACTCGAGCCCAGAGAACTATGGCTACACCTTC.

The chain recombines TRBV19 with TRBJ2-2; a weak D match, TRBD1 (6 bases). The CDR3 covers 14 residues. The V gene lost 6 bases and the J gene lost 7 bases, with 15 bases spanning the gap. Germline lookup yields CDR1 LNHDA and CDR2 SQIVND (reference sequence). CDR3 DNA: TGTGCCAGTAGCTACAGGGCCACTCTCGGGGAGCTGTTTTTT. Translating gives CASSYRATLGELFF.

The chain carries TRBV28 and TRBJ2-2; D is uncertain. V was clipped by 6 bases and J by 3 bases, with 5 bases between them. The CDR3 runs to 12 residues. Germline V gene data show CDR1 as MDHEN and CDR2 as SYDVKM. The CDR3 DNA follows: TGTGCCAGCAGCGATCACACCGGGGAGCTGTTTTTT. This encodes CASSDHTGELFF.

The V gene is TRBV11-3, the J gene TRBJ1-1; D unclear. The CDR3 consists of 15 residues. Germline V lookup: CDR1 SGHNT, CDR2 YENEEA. V was pared by 5 bases and J by 1 base, with 14 bases between. CDR3 amino acids: CASSPPGGSNTEAFF. The CDR3 DNA follows: TGTGCCAGCAGCCCTCCTGGAGGGTCGAACACTGAAGCTTTCTTT.

The CDR3 reads CASTRTSGYTDTQYF. The CDR3, as DNA: TGTGCCAGCACCCGGACTAGCGGATACACAGATACGCAGTATTTT. The V and J genes are TRBV28 and TRBJ2-3, with 10 bases identical to TRBD2. Germline-derived CDR1 and CDR2 are MDHEN and SYDVKM. The V gene end was trimmed by 7 bases and the J gene end by 2 bases; junction bases not matched to a gene: 6. This CDR3 comprises 15 residues.

The chain has TRBV7-5 and TRBJ1-6; the D call of TRBD1 is as the table states it, not checked on the DNA. TRBV7-5 is given as a pseudogene. There are 14 residues in the CDR3. The CDR3 DNA follows: TGTGCCAGCAGCTCTGGACAGGCGAATTCACCCCTCCACTTT. It is translated as CASSSGQANSPLHF.

This chain uses TRBV28 with TRBJ1-3; D call uncertain. The V gene's germline CDR1 is MDHEN and CDR2 SYDVKM. V gave up 11 bases and J gave up 0 bases, with 26 bases separating them. The CDR3 spans 18 residues. This CDR3 reads CAVKVPLGVTFSGNTIYF. Written as DNA, the CDR3 is TGTGCCGTTAAAGTCCCCCTTGGGGTAACCTTCTCTGGAAACACCATATATTTT. The full variable domain, with the rest looked up from reference TRBV28 and TRBJ1-3, is DVKVTQSSRYLVKRTGEKVFLECVQDMDHENMFWYRQDPGLGLRLIYFSYDVKMKEKGDIPEGYSVSREKKERFSLILESASTNQTSMYLCAVKVPLGVTFSGNTIYFGEGSWLTVV.

V usage is TRBV7-2 and J usage is TRBJ2-5, with D unclear. Trimming shortened V by 1 base and J by 7 bases, and 10 bases separated the two germline ends. CDR3 length equals 13 residues. Germline CDR1 is SGHTA and CDR2 is FQGNSA. The CDR3 DNA is TGTGCCAGCAGCTTAGGGGCTAAAGGGACCCAGTACTTC. Its translation: CASSLGAKGTQYF.

V is TRBV29-1 and J is TRBJ1-1, with a weak D call TRBD1 (5 bases). From germline, CDR1 is SQVTM and CDR2 ANQGSEA. The length of the CDR3 is 15 residues. Trimming took off 4 bases at V and 4 bases at J, with 19 bases between the two ends. The CDR3 protein is CSVATRGGEGTEAFF. For the CDR3, the DNA is TGCAGCGTTGCTACCCGGGGAGGGGAGGGCACTGAAGCTTTCTTT.

This clone was counted between two and nine times. The V and J genes are TRBV5-6 and TRBJ2-5; 8 nucleotides align to TRBD1. Germline CDR1 reads SGHDT; CDR2 reads YYEEEE. There are 15 residues in the CDR3. Trimming took 5 bases from V and 5 from J; bases not matched to a gene: 11. The CDR3 protein is CASRAGQGMSETQYF. CDR3 DNA: TGTGCCAGCAGAGCTGGACAGGGAATGTCGGAGACCCAGTACTTC.